One T cell receptor beta chain is described in this entry. Its antigen has not been determined. No base-level quality is on record; no much larger clone is a single base apart. This sample was taken from a study of blood T cell repertoires in COVID-19 (dated by TCRdb to the early 2020s). A note on the overall study: Samples covering the acute and convalescent phases of COVID-19 were provided by collaborators in the United States, Italy and Spain. The material from the prospective study consisted of cDNA or gDNA derived from T cells, B-cell-depleted T cells, or PBMCs. The dataset comprised deeply sampled blood TCRbeta repertoires from subjects exposed to, actively infected with, or recovered from COVID-19. A freely available public database, intended as a resource for researchers studying the immune response to SARS-CoV-2, is where the repertoires were released. The samples were drawn from two sources: the first 160 participants of the ongoing ImmuneRACE study, and over 1,000 subjects contributed by 6 global collaborators. The sample metadata nearly always contained a de-identified subject ID, COVID-19 status, age in years and sex. Where available, HLA class I and class II types were obtained from metadata supplied by the sample provider rather than from assay-based typing.

Here is what the overall study found, with its caveats: How much clinical and demographic metadata was included differed by source and by participant, and the metadata was provided uncurated.

The collaborating institutions used their own protocols to collect whole blood in K2EDTA tubes. Collaborator samples were shipped for TCRbeta analysis as frozen whole blood, isolated PBMCs, or DNA extracted from either sample type. CDR1 and CDR2 (MNHEY, SVGAGI) derive from the germline V gene. The CDR3, from cysteine to phenylalanine, totals 10 residues. The DNA shown is the 30-base CDR3, in frame from base 1. V lost 11 bases and J lost 2 bases; the stretch between them is 6 bases long. TCRbeta CDR3 regions were amplified from genomic DNA by means of the immunoSEQ Assay, a bias-controlled multiplex PCR. As for the original processing: Within the assay, amplification of reference gene primers was used to estimate how many nucleated cells each sample contained. To quantify the absolute abundance of each unique TCRbeta CDR3 rearrangement, sequence reads were collapsed and filtered. For each sample, productive Simpson clonality was calculated by taking the square root of Simpson's diversity index across productive rearrangements. TCRdb retrieved this table from immuneACCESS and kept in-frame rearrangements only. Not all clones are present; in checked studies, unresolved V genes account for under half, and no reason is known for the remainder. The V and J calls and clone size come from that table; D and trimming were worked out from the DNA. The sample records approximately 240,000 clones, around 85% of which are singletons. The ten biggest clones cover under 4.5% of the sample.

The sequence derives from a woman in her 40s with active or convalescent COVID-19. The sequenced material came from peripheral blood. The receptor chain draws on TRBV6-5 and TRBJ2-5, with the D gene too uncertain to name. The CDR3: CARSQETQYF. The DNA sequence is TGTGCCCGGAGTCAAGAGACCCAGTACTTC.